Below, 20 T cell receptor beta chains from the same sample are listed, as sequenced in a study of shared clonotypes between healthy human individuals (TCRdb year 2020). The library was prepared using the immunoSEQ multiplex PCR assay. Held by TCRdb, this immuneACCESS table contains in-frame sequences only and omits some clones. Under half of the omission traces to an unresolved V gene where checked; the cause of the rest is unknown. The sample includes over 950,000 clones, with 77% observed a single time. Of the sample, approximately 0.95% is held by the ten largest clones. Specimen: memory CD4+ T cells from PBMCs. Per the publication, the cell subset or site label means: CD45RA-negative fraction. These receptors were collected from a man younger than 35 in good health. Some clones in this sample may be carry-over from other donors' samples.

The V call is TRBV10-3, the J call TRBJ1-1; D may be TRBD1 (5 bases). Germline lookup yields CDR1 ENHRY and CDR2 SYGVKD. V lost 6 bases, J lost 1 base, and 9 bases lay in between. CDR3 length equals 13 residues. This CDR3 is CAISPTGNTEAFF. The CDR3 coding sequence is TGTGCCATCAGCCCCACAGGGAACACTGAAGCTTTCTTT.

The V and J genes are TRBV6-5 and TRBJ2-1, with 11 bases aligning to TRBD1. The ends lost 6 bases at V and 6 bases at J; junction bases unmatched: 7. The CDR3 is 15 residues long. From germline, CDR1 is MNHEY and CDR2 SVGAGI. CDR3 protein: CASSRIGTGGNEQFF. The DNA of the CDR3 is TGTGCCAGCAGCCGAATTGGGACAGGGGGCAATGAGCAGTTCTTC.

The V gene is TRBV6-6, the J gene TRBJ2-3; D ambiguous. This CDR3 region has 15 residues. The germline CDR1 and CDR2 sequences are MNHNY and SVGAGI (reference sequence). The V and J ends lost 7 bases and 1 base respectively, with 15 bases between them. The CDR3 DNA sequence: TGTGCCAGCACCCCGTCAGCAGTACGCACAGATACGCAGTATTTT. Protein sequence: CASTPSAVRTDTQYF.

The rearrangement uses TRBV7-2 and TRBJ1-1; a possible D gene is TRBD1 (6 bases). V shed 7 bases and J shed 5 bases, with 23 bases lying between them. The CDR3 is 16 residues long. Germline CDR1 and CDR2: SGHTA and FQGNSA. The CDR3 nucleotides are TGTGCCAGCACCCCATCGTACCGACAGGCTGGAACTGAAGCTTTCTTT. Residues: CASTPSYRQAGTEAFF.

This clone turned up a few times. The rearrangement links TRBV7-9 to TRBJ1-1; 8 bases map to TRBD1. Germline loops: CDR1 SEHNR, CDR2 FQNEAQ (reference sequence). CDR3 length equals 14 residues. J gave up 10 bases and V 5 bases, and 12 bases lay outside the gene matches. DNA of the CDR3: TGTGCCAGCAGCAACCAGACAGGGGATTCATTAGCTTTCTTT. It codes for CASSNQTGDSLAFF. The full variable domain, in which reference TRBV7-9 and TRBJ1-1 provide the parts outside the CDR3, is DTGVSQNPRHKITKRGQNVTFRCDPISEHNRLYWYRQTLGQGPEFLTYFQNEAQLEKSRLLSDRFSAERPKGSFSTLEIQRTEQGDSAMYLCASSNQTGDSLAFFGQGTRLTVV.

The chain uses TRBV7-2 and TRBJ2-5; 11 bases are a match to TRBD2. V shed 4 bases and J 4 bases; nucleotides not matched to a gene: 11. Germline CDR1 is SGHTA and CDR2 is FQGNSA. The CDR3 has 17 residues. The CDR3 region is CASSSLLAGGPRETQYF. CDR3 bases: TGTGCCAGCAGCTCATTATTAGCGGGAGGGCCAAGAGAGACCCAGTACTTC.

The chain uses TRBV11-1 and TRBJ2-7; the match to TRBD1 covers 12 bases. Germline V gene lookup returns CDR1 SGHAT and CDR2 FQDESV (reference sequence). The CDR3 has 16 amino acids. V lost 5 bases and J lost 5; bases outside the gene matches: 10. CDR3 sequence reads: CASSETGTGGKNEQYF. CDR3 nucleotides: TGTGCCAGCAGCGAAACCGGGACAGGGGGCAAGAACGAGCAGTACTTC.

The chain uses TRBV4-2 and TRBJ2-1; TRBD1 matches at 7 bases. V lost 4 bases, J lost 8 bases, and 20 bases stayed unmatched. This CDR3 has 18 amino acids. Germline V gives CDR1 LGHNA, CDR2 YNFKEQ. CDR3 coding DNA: TGTGCCAGCAGCCCCCGCCCTGACAGGGAAGAGTATGTATATGAGCAGTTCTTC. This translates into CASSPRPDREEYVYEQFF.

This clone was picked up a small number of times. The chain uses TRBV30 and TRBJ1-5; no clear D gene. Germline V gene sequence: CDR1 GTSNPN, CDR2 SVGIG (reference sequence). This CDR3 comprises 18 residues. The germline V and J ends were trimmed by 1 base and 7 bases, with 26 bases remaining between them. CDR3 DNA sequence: TGTGCCTGGAGTGCCCTTCTAAATCCCAAAAACATGGGGCAGCCCCAGCATTTT. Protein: CAWSALLNPKNMGQPQHF.

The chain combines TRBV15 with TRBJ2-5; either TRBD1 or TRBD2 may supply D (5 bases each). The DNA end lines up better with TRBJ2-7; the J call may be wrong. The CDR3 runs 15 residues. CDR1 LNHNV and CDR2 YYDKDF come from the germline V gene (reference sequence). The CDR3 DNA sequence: TGTGCCACCAGCAGATCCACGGGACCCGCCTACGAGCAGTACTTC. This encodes CATSRSTGPAYEQYF.

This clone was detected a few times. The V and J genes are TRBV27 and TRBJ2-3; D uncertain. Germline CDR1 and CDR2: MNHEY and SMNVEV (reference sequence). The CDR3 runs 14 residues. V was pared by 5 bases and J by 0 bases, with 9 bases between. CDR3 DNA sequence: TGTGCCAGCAGTCGGGCGGTTAGCACAGATACGCAGTATTTT. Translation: CASSRAVSTDTQYF.

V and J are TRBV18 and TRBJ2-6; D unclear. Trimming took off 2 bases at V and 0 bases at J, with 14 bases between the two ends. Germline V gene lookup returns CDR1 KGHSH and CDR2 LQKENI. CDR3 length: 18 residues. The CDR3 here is CASSPSIVPLSGANVLTF. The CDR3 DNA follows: TGTGCCAGCTCACCAAGCATCGTCCCCCTCTCTGGGGCCAACGTCCTGACTTTC.

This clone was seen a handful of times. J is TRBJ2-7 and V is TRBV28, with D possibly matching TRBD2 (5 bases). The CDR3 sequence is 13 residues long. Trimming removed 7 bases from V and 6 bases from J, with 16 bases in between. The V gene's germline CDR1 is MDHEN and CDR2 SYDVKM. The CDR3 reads CASTWVLEGEQYF. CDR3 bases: TGTGCCAGCACCTGGGTCCTAGAGGGCGAGCAGTACTTC.

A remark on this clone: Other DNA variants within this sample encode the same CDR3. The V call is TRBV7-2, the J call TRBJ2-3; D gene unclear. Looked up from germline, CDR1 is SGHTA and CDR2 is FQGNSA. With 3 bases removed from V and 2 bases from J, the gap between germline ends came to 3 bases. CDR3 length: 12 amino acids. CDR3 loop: CASSFSTDTQYF. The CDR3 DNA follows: TGTGCCAGCAGCTTTTCCACAGATACGCAGTATTTT.

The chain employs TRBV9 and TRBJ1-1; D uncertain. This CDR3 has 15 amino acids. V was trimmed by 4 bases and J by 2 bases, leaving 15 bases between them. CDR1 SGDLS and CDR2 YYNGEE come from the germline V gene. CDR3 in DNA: TGTGCCAGCAGCCCACACTTAGACACCAACACTGAAGCTTTCTTT. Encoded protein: CASSPHLDTNTEAFF.

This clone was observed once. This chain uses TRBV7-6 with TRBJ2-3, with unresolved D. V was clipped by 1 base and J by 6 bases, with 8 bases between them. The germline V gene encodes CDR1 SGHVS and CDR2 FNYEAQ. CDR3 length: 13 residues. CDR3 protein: CASSLGYRDTQYF. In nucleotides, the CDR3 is TGTGCCAGCAGCTTAGGGTATCGGGATACGCAGTATTTT. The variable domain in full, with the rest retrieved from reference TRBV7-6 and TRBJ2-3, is GAGVSQSPRYKVTKRGQDVALRCDPISGHVSLYWYRQALGQGPEFLTYFNYEAQQDKSGLPNDRFSAERPEGSISTLTIQRTEQRDSAMYRCASSLGYRDTQYFGPGTRLTVL.

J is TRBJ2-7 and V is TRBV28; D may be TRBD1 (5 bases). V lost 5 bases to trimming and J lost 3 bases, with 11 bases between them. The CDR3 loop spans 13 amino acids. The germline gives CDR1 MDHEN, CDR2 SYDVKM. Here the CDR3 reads CASSKDTGYEQYF. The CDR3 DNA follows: TGTGCCAGCAGTAAGGACACGGGCTACGAGCAGTACTTC.

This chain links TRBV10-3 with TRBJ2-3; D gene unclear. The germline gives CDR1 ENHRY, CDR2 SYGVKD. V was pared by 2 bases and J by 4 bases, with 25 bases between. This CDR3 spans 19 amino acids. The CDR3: CAISEPNPQPRSPADTQYF. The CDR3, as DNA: TGTGCCATCAGTGAGCCGAACCCTCAACCCCGTTCTCCCGCAGATACGCAGTATTTT.

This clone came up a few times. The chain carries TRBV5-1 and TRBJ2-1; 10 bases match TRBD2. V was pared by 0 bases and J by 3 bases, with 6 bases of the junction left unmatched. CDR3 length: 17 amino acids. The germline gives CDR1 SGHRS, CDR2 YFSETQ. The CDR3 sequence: CASSLARWTSGYNEQFF. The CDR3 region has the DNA TGCGCCAGCAGCTTGGCTCGGTGGACTAGCGGCTACAATGAGCAGTTCTTC.

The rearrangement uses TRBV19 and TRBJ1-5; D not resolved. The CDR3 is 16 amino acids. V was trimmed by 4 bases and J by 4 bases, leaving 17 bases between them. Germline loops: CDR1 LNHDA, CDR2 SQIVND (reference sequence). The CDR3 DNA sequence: TGTGCCAGTAGTACCACGACCAAGTGGTCGAATCAGCCCCAGCATTTT. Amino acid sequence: CASSTTTKWSNQPQHF.